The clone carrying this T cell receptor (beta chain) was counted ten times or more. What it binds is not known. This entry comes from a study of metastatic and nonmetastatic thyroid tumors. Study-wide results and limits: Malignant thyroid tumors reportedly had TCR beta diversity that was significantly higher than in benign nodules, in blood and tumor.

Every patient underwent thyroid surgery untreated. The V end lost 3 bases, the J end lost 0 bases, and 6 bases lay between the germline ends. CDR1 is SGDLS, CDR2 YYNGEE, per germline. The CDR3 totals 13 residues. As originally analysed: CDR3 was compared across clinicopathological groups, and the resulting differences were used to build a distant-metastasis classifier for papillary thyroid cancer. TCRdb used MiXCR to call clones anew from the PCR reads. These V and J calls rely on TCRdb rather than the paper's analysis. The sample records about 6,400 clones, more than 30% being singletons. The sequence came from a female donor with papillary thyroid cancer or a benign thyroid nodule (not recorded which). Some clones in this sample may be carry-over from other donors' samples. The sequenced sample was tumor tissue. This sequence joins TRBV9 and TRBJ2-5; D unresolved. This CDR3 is CASSATDQETQYF. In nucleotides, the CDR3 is TGTGCCAGCAGCGCGACGGACCAAGAGACCCAGTACTTC.